The present T cell receptor (beta chain) was sequenced within a study of identical twins (dated by TCRdb to about 2016). A note on the overall study: TCR alpha and beta repertoires from monozygotic twins, unrelated adults of various ages and cord blood were deep-sequenced to test whether fetal clonotypes persist. To rule out contamination, replicate twin experiments were performed at different times with different library preparation protocols. What the research found in general, with its limitations: Out-of-frame TCR alpha sharing in monozygotic twins was systematically underestimated by recombination models, whereas sharing between unrelated individuals was in agreement with the recombination models. Zero-insertion analyses could be partly confounded by invariant T cells such as MAIT and iNKT, though diverse VJ usage argued against such confounding for most clonotypes. Because the same donors could not be followed over many years, the conclusions relied on cross-sectional statistical analysis. Compared with coincidental sharing between unrelated individuals, an excess of low generation-probability sequences was observed among out-of-frame TCR alpha sequences shared between twins. Fewer insertions were carried by abundant cord blood beta clonotypes, a similar but weaker trend appeared in young adult naive repertoires, and no such trend appeared in memory repertoires. Excess twin sharing in beta out-of-frame sequences was weaker because fewer shared sequences lowered the signal-to-noise ratio.

The receptor library was made with 5' RACE. Sequencer: Illumina HiSeq 2000. A universal primer binding site was added through template switching, and the final cDNA carried a unique molecular identifier so that TCR cDNA molecules could be counted accurately. First-strand cDNA for TCR alpha and beta chains was synthesized from specific primers in the conserved constant-segment region. To control for contamination, every cDNA library was double barcoded, receiving both a SMART-Mk sample barcode and Illumina barcodes. Two successive PCR steps introduced TruSeq adapter sequences along with Illumina sample barcodes. The Illumina HiSeq platform was used with custom primers to sequence TCR alpha and beta cDNA libraries. Under the source paper's analysis protocol: Unique molecular identifiers were extracted from raw reads with MiGEC, and CDR3 positions were determined with MiXCR. For each individual, recombination models were inferred using an EM algorithm with the repgenHMM and IGoR tools. Shared clonotypes were analyzed with the tcR package in R, and sharing was normalized by the product of cloneset sizes. To study raw recombination without the effects of thymic and clonal selection, out-of-frame nonproductive sequences were analyzed. TCRdb reran the public reads through fastp at Q25 and MiXCR, keeping productive beta chains. Entries are consolidated by CDR3 protein sequence, retaining the most common genes and DNA. TCRdb, not the original authors, processed these V and J calls. The sample has some 500,000 distinct CDR3 sequences on record, 11% to 15% of them singletons. The ten top clones hold about 0.54% of the sample.

Cut back by 7 bases and 5 bases, the V and J ends lie 12 bases apart. The CDR1 and CDR2 encoded by the germline V gene are MNHEY and SVGEGT. From the cysteine through the phenylalanine, the CDR3 covers 13 amino acids. Only the CDR3 part of the read is kept: 39 bases, read in frame from the first base. Only healthy Caucasian donors were included. Three pairs of female monozygotic twins, all aged 18 to 29 years, were included in the twin cohort. Positive isolation kits from Invitrogen were used to isolate CD4+ and CD8+ T cell populations. Details on this clonotype: Its specific antigen is unknown. The input lacks base qualities; no much larger clone sits a single base away.

The same data also went into a second study, on yellow fever vaccine responses in identical twins. Per that second paper: According to the authors, in identical twins the way T cells responded to vaccination appeared partly convergent and partly personalized. The study precisely tracked vaccine-responding T cell clones in identical twins.

Sequencing was done on a sample of CD4+ T cells sorted from blood. The sequence is built from TRBV6-2 or TRBV6-3 and TRBJ2-1, and perhaps TRBD2 as D gene, on 6 matching bases. The receptor comes from a woman aged 18-29 years in good health. The nucleotide sequence is given as TGTGCCAGCAACCGGGAGCCAGACAATGAGCAGTTCTTC. This is translated as CASNREPDNEQFF.